This TCR beta chain derives from a study of T-cell memory formation after mild COVID-19. Whole-study context: There were largely donor-specific TCR clusters.

V lost 5 bases and J lost 9; bases outside the gene matches: 17. Germline V gene sequence: CDR1 SGHKS, CDR2 YYEKEE (reference sequence). The CDR3 consists of 16 residues. It was 5'RACE with constant-segment primers that produced the TCR alpha and TCR beta cDNA libraries, which carried sample barcodes and UMIs. Each CDR3 protein gets one entry after TCRdb re-called the 5' RACE reads with MiXCR. The table includes 85,000 to 120,000 distinct CDR3 sequences, 9.5% to 15% detected once. This clonotype was seen ten or more times. Its antigen remains unknown. Study findings and constraints: Shrinking CD4+ clones resided mostly in CM and EM, and CD8+ ones in EMRA. Memory from before infection featured some responding clones, which suggests cross-reactive memory joined.

Specimen: PBMCs or a T cell subset sorted from them (not recorded which). This chain links TRBV5-5 with TRBJ2-1; 7 bases agree with TRBD1. This receptor was identified in an adult woman who had mild COVID-19 (a few samples of this study predate the infection). Cell type and time point are not known. In nucleotides, the CDR3 is TGTGCCAGCAGTCTGGAAGGGGGCAACCCCAATCGTGAGCAGTTCTTC. It codes for CASSLEGGNPNREQFF.